The entry below describes one T cell receptor beta chain. Its antigen is not identified. Looked up from germline, CDR1 is GTSNPN and CDR2 is SVGIG (reference sequence). Trimming took 5 bases from V and 5 from J; bases not matched to a gene: 6. This CDR3 is built from 12 residues. Each patient came to thyroid surgery without any prior treatment (of any kind). As originally analysed: For papillary thyroid cancer, a distant-metastasis classifier was constructed from CDR3 differences observed across clinicopathological groups. TCRdb re-analyzed the PCR reads using MiXCR. The V and J calls and clone size are TCRdb's, not the authors'. The repertoire consists of about 21,000 clones, with 28% occurring once and the leading ten covering over 9.5%. The data belong to a study of metastatic and nonmetastatic thyroid tumors. The overall study: For malignant and benign thyroid patients, tumor or nodule tissue and blood were the sources whose repertoires were compared. Study-wide results and limits: Benign nodules were reported to have significantly lower TCR beta diversity than malignant thyroid tumors, in blood and tumor.

This TCR derives from a female donor with papillary thyroid cancer or a benign thyroid nodule (not recorded which). Some clones in this sample may be carry-over from other donors' samples. Sequenced sample: tumor tissue. The rearrangement links TRBV30 to TRBJ2-7; 7 positions match TRBD1. The CDR3 is CAWGRQGHEQYF. The CDR3 DNA is TGTGCCTGGGGTAGACAGGGCCACGAGCAGTACTTC.